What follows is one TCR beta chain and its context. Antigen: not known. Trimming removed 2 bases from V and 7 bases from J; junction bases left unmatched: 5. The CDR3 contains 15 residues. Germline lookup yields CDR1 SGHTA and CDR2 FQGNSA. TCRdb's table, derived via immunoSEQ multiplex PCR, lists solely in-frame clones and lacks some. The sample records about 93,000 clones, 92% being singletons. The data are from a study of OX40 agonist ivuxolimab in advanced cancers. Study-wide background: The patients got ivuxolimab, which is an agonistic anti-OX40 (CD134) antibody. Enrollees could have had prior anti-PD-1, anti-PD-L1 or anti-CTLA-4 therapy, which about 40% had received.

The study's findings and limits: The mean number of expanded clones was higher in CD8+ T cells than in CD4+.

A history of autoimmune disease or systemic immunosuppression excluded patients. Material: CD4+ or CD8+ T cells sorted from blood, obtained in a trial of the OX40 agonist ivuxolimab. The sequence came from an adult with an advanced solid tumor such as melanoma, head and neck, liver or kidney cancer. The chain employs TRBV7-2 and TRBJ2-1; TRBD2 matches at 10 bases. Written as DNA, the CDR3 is TGTGCCAGCAGCTTACTAGCGGGGGTGGGGAATGAGCAGTTCTTC. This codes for CASSLLAGVGNEQFF.